Below are 23 T cell receptor beta chains sequenced from a single sample in a study of T cell repertoires and HLA-DP antigens (dated by TCRdb to 2017 to 2018). Antigens of these TCRs are unknown. The library was obtained by the immunoSEQ multiplex PCR assay. In TCRdb, the immuneACCESS table is reduced to in-frame sequences with V and J assigned. These tables do not hold every clone; where another copy was compared, an unresolved V gene accounts for under half, and the others remain unexplained. The sample records some 89,000 clones, around nine tenths of which are singletons. Roughly 1.5% of the sample belongs to the ten largest clones. Sequencing input: CD4+ T cells from PBMCs. The receptors stem from a man between 50 and 59 years old in good health and CMV-seronegative.

V usage is TRBV27 and J usage is TRBJ2-1; perhaps TRBD2 as D (7 bases). This CDR3 has 17 residues. The V end lost 6 bases, the J end lost 0 bases, and 18 bases lay between the germline ends. Per germline, CDR1 MNHEY and CDR2 SMNVEV (reference sequence). The CDR3 DNA is TGTGCCAGCAGGTGGGGGGGCGGACGTAGCTCCTACAATGAGCAGTTCTTC. Translated: CASRWGGGRSSYNEQFF.

V gene TRBV10-1 combines with J gene TRBJ1-2, with D possibly being TRBD1 (5 bases). The CDR3 runs to 16 residues. The V end was cut by 8 bases, the J end by 5 bases, with 24 bases between. Germline loops: CDR1 WNHNN, CDR2 SYGVQD (reference sequence). CDR3 in amino acids: CASGPGRNPASYGYTF. The CDR3 DNA follows: TGCGCCAGCGGCCCGGGACGGAACCCTGCAAGTTATGGCTACACCTTC.

The rearrangement joins TRBV10-3 to TRBJ2-7; the match to TRBD2 covers 11 bases. The length of the CDR3 is 15 residues. Per germline, CDR1 ENHRY and CDR2 SYGVKD. J lost 3 bases, V lost 5 bases, and 6 bases had no gene match. CDR3 region: CAISTSGGRFYEQYF. The CDR3 nucleotides are TGTGCCATCAGTACTAGCGGGGGTCGGTTCTACGAGCAGTACTTC.

This chain joins TRBV11-2 and TRBJ1-2; TRBD1 matches at 7 bases. The CDR3 covers 15 residues. The V and J ends lost 1 base and 1 base, in that order; junction bases with no gene match: 3. Germline V CDR1 and CDR2: SGHAT, FQNNGV. The CDR3 here is CASSLVAGGNYGYTF. The CDR3 coding sequence is TGTGCCAGCAGCTTAGTGGCAGGGGGTAACTATGGCTACACCTTC.

J is TRBJ2-7 and V is TRBV20-1; D uncertain. CDR1 is DFQATT, CDR2 SNEGSKA, per germline (reference sequence). Trimming took 1 base from V and 2 from J, leaving 3 bases between them. The CDR3 is 11 amino acids. CDR3 region: CSARGTYEQYF. The CDR3 DNA sequence: TGCAGTGCTAGAGGGACCTACGAGCAGTACTTC.

The chain links TRBV7-2 to TRBJ1-2; no clear D gene. This CDR3 contains 14 residues. The germline V gene encodes CDR1 SGHTA and CDR2 FQGNSA. The germline V and J ends were trimmed by 1 base and 8 bases, with 14 bases remaining between them. CDR3 sequence: CASSLVSGPVGYTF. CDR3 bases: TGTGCCAGCAGCTTAGTATCGGGTCCGGTAGGCTACACCTTC.

This clone was recorded a few times. The V and J genes are TRBV27 and TRBJ2-1, with D possibly being TRBD2 (5 bases). The CDR3 consists of 16 residues. The V gene lost 2 bases and the J gene lost 4 bases, with 15 bases spanning the gap. The germline V gene encodes CDR1 MNHEY and CDR2 SMNVEV (reference sequence). The CDR3 reads CASSLTPVGVYNEQFF. The CDR3 DNA follows: TGTGCCAGCAGTTTAACGCCGGTGGGAGTTTACAATGAGCAGTTCTTC.

This rearrangement joins TRBV7-2 to TRBJ2-1; 9 bases align to TRBD1. CDR3 size: 15 residues. Per the germline V gene, CDR1 is SGHTA and CDR2 is FQGNSA. J gave up 7 bases and V 0 bases, and 4 bases lay outside the gene matches. The CDR3 loop is CASSLARDRVNEQFF. CDR3 sequence (DNA): TGTGCCAGCAGCTTAGCGCGGGACAGGGTTAATGAGCAGTTCTTC.

Note on this clone: This sample also contains other DNA sequences that code for the same CDR3. The chain combines TRBV15 with TRBJ2-7; D unclear. V shed 1 base and J shed 0 bases, with 7 bases lying between them. The germline gives CDR1 LNHNV, CDR2 YYDKDF (reference sequence). The CDR3 loop spans 14 amino acids. Written as DNA, the CDR3 is TGTGCCACCAGCAGAGCGGGCAACTCCTACGAGCAGTACTTC. Translating it yields CATSRAGNSYEQYF.

This clone was seen a single time. V gene TRBV4-1 combines with J gene TRBJ1-1, with D tentatively TRBD1 (6 bases). Germline lookup yields CDR1 MGHRA and CDR2 YSYEKL. The CDR3 contains 14 residues. V lost 2 bases and J 6 bases, leaving 13 bases between the germline ends. DNA for the CDR3: TGCGCCAGCAGCCAACAGGGGATGGACCCTGAAGCTTTCTTT. Its translation: CASSQQGMDPEAFF.

This clone was seen just once. The chain couples TRBV28 to TRBJ2-2, with TRBD2 as a possible D gene (6 bases). Germline V lookup: CDR1 MDHEN, CDR2 SYDVKM. V lost 5 bases and J lost 4, with 14 bases in between. This CDR3 contains 15 residues. The CDR3, as DNA: TGTGCCAGCAGTACTGCTAGCGCAAGCACCGGGGAGCTGTTTTTT. Translation: CASSTASASTGELFF.

The gene calls are TRBV5-1 and TRBJ2-3, with 8 bases identical to TRBD2. The germline gives CDR1 SGHRS, CDR2 YFSETQ. The CDR3 has 15 amino acids. The ends lost 1 base at V and 4 bases at J; junction bases unmatched: 5. CDR3 DNA: TGCGCCAGCAGCTTGTCCGGGACTAGGGCAGATACGCAGTATTTT. It is translated as CASSLSGTRADTQYF.

This chain joins TRBV28 and TRBJ1-4; perhaps TRBD1 as D (6 bases). The CDR3 loop spans 14 amino acids. V was trimmed by 6 bases and J by 8 bases, leaving 16 bases between them. CDR1 MDHEN and CDR2 SYDVKM come from the germline V gene. This CDR3 reads CASSLSGQREKLFF. The CDR3 DNA sequence: TGTGCCAGCAGCCTTAGCGGACAGAGGGAAAAACTGTTTTTT. Variable domain in full (rest from reference TRBV28 and TRBJ1-4): DVKVTQSSRYLVKRTGEKVFLECVQDMDHENMFWYRQDPGLGLRLIYFSYDVKMKEKGDIPEGYSVSREKKERFSLILESASTNQTSMYLCASSLSGQREKLFFGSGTQLSVL.

The CDR3 reads CASSLGMLDNSYEQYF. The CDR3, as DNA: TGCGCCAGCAGCTTGGGAATGCTGGACAATTCCTACGAGCAGTACTTC. The genes are TRBV5-1 and TRBJ2-7; weak D call: TRBD1 (5 bases). V lost 0 bases and J lost 1, with 14 bases in between. The CDR3 has 16 residues. Germline CDR1 SGHRS, CDR2 YFSETQ.

The V gene is TRBV7-8, the J gene TRBJ2-2, with 9 bases identical to TRBD1. This CDR3 contains 14 residues. V lost 3 bases, J lost 4 bases, and 0 bases stayed unmatched. Germline V gene sequence: CDR1 SGHVS, CDR2 FQNEAQ. Here the CDR3 DNA reads TGTGCCAGCAGCTTGACAGGGGGCACCGGGGAGCTGTTTTTT. It codes for CASSLTGGTGELFF.

This sequence joins TRBV7-8 and TRBJ1-1; 7 nucleotides line up with TRBD1. Trimming took 5 bases from V and 3 from J; bases not matched to a gene: 15. There are 17 residues in the CDR3. Germline CDR1 reads SGHVS; CDR2 reads FQNEAQ. The CDR3 DNA follows: TGTGCCAGCAGCCCCATACCACAGGGGACTCGATACACTGAAGCTTTCTTT. Translating gives CASSPIPQGTRYTEAFF.

The chain couples TRBV5-4 to TRBJ2-3; maybe TRBD1 (5 bases). This CDR3 is built from 15 residues. Germline V lookup: CDR1 SGHNT, CDR2 YYREEE (reference sequence). The ends were cut back, 3 bases at V and 1 base at J, with 12 bases in the middle. CDR3 region: CASSSKKGRTDTQYF. The CDR3 coding sequence is TGTGCCAGCAGCTCAAAAAAGGGGCGCACAGATACGCAGTATTTT.

The chain has TRBV5-5 and TRBJ2-3, with D unclear. The CDR3 sequence is 12 residues long. CDR1 and CDR2 from the germline V gene are SGHKS and YYEKEE (reference sequence). V was trimmed by 2 bases and J by 4 bases, leaving 5 bases between them. The CDR3 sequence is CASSFHADTQYF. DNA of the CDR3: TGTGCCAGCAGCTTCCACGCAGATACGCAGTATTTT.

The chain recombines TRBV28 with TRBJ1-4; perhaps TRBD1 as D (6 bases). Germline V CDR1 and CDR2: MDHEN, SYDVKM. This CDR3 spans 20 amino acids. Between the trimmed V and J ends, which lost 3 bases and 3 bases, there was a span of 26 bases. The CDR3 nucleotides are TGTGCCAGCAGTTTCGGGTTAAGGACAGCCCGGGGGAGGGCTAATGAAAAACTGTTTTTT. Amino acid sequence: CASSFGLRTARGRANEKLFF.

The sample holds one count of this clone. The chain links TRBV6-6 to TRBJ2-3; TRBD2 matches 12 bases. The CDR3 has 16 amino acids. V was pared by 6 bases and J by 3 bases, with 7 bases of the junction left unmatched. CDR1 is MNHNY, CDR2 SVGAGI, per germline (reference sequence). The CDR3 region is CASRGTSGRLTDTQYF. For the CDR3, the DNA is TGTGCCAGCAGAGGTACTAGCGGGAGGTTAACAGATACGCAGTATTTT.

The chain employs TRBV5-1 and TRBJ2-4; TRBD1 matches 7 bases. Germline V gene data show CDR1 as SGHRS and CDR2 as YFSETQ. The V segment lost 4 bases and the J segment 0 bases; nucleotides outside the gene matches: 7. The CDR3 sequence is 16 residues long. The CDR3 bases are TGCGCCAGCAGCCCGGGACAGACCATAGCCAAAAACATTCAGTACTTC. It encodes CASSPGQTIAKNIQYF.

The gene calls are TRBV6-6 and TRBJ1-3, with a weak D call TRBD1 (5 bases). This CDR3 is built from 14 residues. Germline V CDR1 and CDR2: MNHNY, SVGAGI (reference sequence). Trimming took 7 bases from V and 1 from J, leaving 11 bases between them. CDR3 nucleotides: TGTGCCAGCACCACCTGGGGGTCTGGAAACACCATATATTTT. Translating it yields CASTTWGSGNTIYF.

As concerns this clone: This sample includes further DNA sequences coding for the same CDR3. V gene TRBV7-8 combines with J gene TRBJ2-3; 11 bases map to TRBD2. CDR1 SGHVS and CDR2 FQNEAQ come from the germline V gene. The J segment lost 0 bases and the V segment lost 5 bases, leaving 4 bases of the junction unmatched. CDR3 length: 16 amino acids. CDR3 in DNA: TGTGCCAGCAGCCCGCGACTAGCGGGGAGCACAGATACGCAGTATTTT. This gives the protein CASSPRLAGSTDTQYF.